The 20 T cell receptor beta chains below come from one sample, sequenced in a study of T cells in Graves' hyperthyroidism and ophthalmopathy. TCR beta CDR3 sequences were amplified from RNA transcripts. The TCR CDR3 first-round RT-PCR relied on the HTBI primer set. Using its own MiXCR run on the multiplex PCR reads, TCRdb lists one record per CDR3 protein. Of roughly 500,000 distinct CDR3 sequences in the sample, 15% to 20% were seen once. The sample taken for sequencing was blood. These receptors all stem from a woman between 25 and 40 years old with Graves' ophthalmopathy.

This clonotype occurred many times. This rearrangement joins TRBV7-9 to TRBJ2-1, with 8 bases fitting TRBD2. V shed 7 bases and J 3 bases; nucleotides not matched to a gene: 2. This CDR3 comprises 13 residues. The V gene's germline CDR1 is SEHNR and CDR2 FQNEAQ (reference sequence). The CDR3 DNA is TGTGCCAGCACTACTAGCGGCTACAATGAGCAGTTCTTC. This sequence encodes CASTTSGYNEQFF.

This clonotype is labeled as medium-sized. The rearrangement uses TRBV7-2 and TRBJ2-5; perhaps TRBD1 as D (6 bases). There are 15 residues in the CDR3. Between the trimmed V and J ends, which lost 5 bases and 1 base, there was a span of 14 bases. The germline gives CDR1 SGHTA, CDR2 FQGNSA. CDR3: CASSPAGGSQETQYF. The CDR3 DNA reads TGTGCCAGCAGCCCTGCTGGGGGCTCCCAAGAGACCCAGTACTTC. The whole variable domain, filled in from reference TRBV7-2 and TRBJ2-5, reads GAGVSQSPSNKVTEKGKDVELRCDPISGHTALYWYRQSLGQGLEFLIYFQGNSAPDKSGLPSDRFSAERTGGSVSTLTIQRTQQEDSAVYLCASSPAGGSQETQYFGPGTRLLVL.

The table lists this clonotype with many counts. The chain is built from TRBV7-8 and TRBJ2-7; tentatively, D is TRBD1 (6 bases). The CDR3 extends over 14 amino acids. The germline V gene has CDR1 SGHVS and CDR2 FQNEAQ. V was trimmed by 2 bases and J by 6 bases, leaving 14 bases between them. The CDR3 bases are TGTGCCAGCAGCTTACTGAGGGGGTCCGGCGAGCAGTACTTC. Protein product: CASSLLRGSGEQYF.

This clonotype was recorded many times. J is TRBJ2-7 and V is TRBV7-2; D remains unclear. The CDR3 extends over 14 amino acids. From germline, CDR1 is SGHTA and CDR2 FQGNSA. Trimming shortened V by 3 bases and J by 5 bases, and 14 bases separated the two germline ends. The CDR3 DNA reads as TGTGCCAGCAGCTTGGGTTTCCTCCCTAACGAGCAGTACTTC. Translation: CASSLGFLPNEQYF.

The rearrangement uses TRBV18 and TRBJ2-5; 10 nucleotides line up with TRBD1. The CDR3 contains 16 residues. Germline V gives CDR1 KGHSH, CDR2 LQKENI. V shed 0 bases, J shed 4 bases, and the junction held 5 bases outside the gene matches. The CDR3 is CASSPPTGGAGETQYF. The CDR3 bases are TGTGCCAGCTCACCACCGACAGGGGGCGCGGGAGAGACCCAGTACTTC.

This clonotype was detected once. Given a much more abundant clone one base away, this may be a read error. The V gene is TRBV11-2, the J gene TRBJ1-5; possibly TRBD1 for D (5 bases). V lost 5 bases and J 4 bases, leaving 15 bases between the germline ends. The CDR3 length is 15 residues. Per germline, CDR1 SGHAT and CDR2 FQNNGV. The CDR3 region is CASSIGAAGNQPQHF. The CDR3 DNA reads TGTGCCAGCAGCATAGGGGCAGCCGGAAATCAGCCCCAGCATTTT. Based on the CDR3 plus reference TRBV11-2 and TRBJ1-5, the full variable domain is EAGVAQSPRYKIIEKRQSVAFWCNPISGHATLYWYQQILGQGPKLLIQFQNNGVVDDSQLPKDRFSAERLKGVDSTLKIQPAKLEDSAVYLCASSIGAAGNQPQHFGDGTRLSIL.

This clonotype was counted a few times. The J gene is TRBJ2-7, the V gene TRBV9, with D hard to call. CDR3 length: 15 amino acids. CDR1 and CDR2 from the germline V gene are SGDLS and YYNGEE. Between the trimmed V and J ends, which lost 0 bases and 3 bases, there was a span of 13 bases. The DNA of the CDR3 is TGTGCCAGCAGCGTAGATCACAACTCCGTCTACGAGCAGTACTTC. Protein product: CASSVDHNSVYEQYF.

The gene calls are TRBV30 and TRBJ2-1; 12 bases line up with TRBD2. Germline V gene data show CDR1 as GTSNPN and CDR2 as SVGIG (reference sequence). The CDR3 covers 16 residues. V lost 2 bases, J lost 11 bases, and 13 bases stayed unmatched. CDR3 coding DNA: TGTGCCTGGAGTCCCCTAGCGGGAGGGAAGGGGAATAAGCAGTTCTTC. Its translation: CAWSPLAGGKGNKQFF.

As DNA, the CDR3 is TGTGCCAGCAGCCCTTCGGGGGGCCTAAGGAATGAGCAGTTCTTC. Residues: CASSPSGGLRNEQFF. The V and J genes are TRBV7-2 and TRBJ2-1, with TRBD2 as a possible D gene (7 bases). Germline CDR1 reads SGHTA; CDR2 reads FQGNSA. Trimming shortened V by 5 bases and J by 7 bases, and 18 bases separated the two germline ends. This CDR3 region has 15 residues.

The V and J genes are TRBV7-2 and TRBJ2-2, with a possible D match to TRBD2 (7 bases). Germline V gene data show CDR1 as SGHTA and CDR2 as FQGNSA. Trimming took 5 bases from V and 8 from J, leaving 21 bases between them. This CDR3 spans 16 amino acids. The DNA of the CDR3 is TGTGCCAGCAGCGCTAAGGCCCGGGGGGCCGGAGGGGAGCTGTTTTTT. Protein sequence: CASSAKARGAGGELFF.

Many counts were recorded for this clonotype. The rearrangement uses TRBV28 and TRBJ1-5, with D possibly matching TRBD1 (6 bases). Germline V gene data show CDR1 as MDHEN and CDR2 as SYDVKM. This CDR3 has 15 residues. V was clipped by 8 bases and J by 3 bases, with 17 bases between them. CDR3 coding DNA: TGTGCCAGCCTCTCTAGCCGGGACAACAATCAGCCCCAGCATTTT. Translating gives CASLSSRDNNQPQHF. The full variable domain, in which reference TRBV28 and TRBJ1-5 provide the parts outside the CDR3, is DVKVTQSSRYLVKRTGEKVFLECVQDMDHENMFWYRQDPGLGLRLIYFSYDVKMKEKGDIPEGYSVSREKKERFSLILESASTNQTSMYLCASLSSRDNNQPQHFGDGTRLSIL.

The chain employs TRBV5-1 and TRBJ1-1; tentative D call: TRBD1 (5 bases). V lost 0 bases, J lost 8 bases, and 11 bases lay in between. Germline CDR1 and CDR2: SGHRS and YFSETQ. There are 13 residues in the CDR3. The CDR3 is CASSLEAGPEAFF. Here the CDR3 DNA reads TGCGCCAGCAGCTTGGAGGCAGGGCCGGAAGCTTTCTTT. Complete variable domain (other parts from reference TRBV5-1 and TRBJ1-1): KAGVTQTPRYLIKTRGQQVTLSCSPISGHRSVSWYQQTPGQGLQFLFEYFSETQRNKGNFPGRFSGRQFSNSRSEMNVSTLELGDSALYLCASSLEAGPEAFFGQGTRLTVV.

This clonotype has just a few counts. The chain employs TRBV15 and TRBJ1-2; tentative D call: TRBD1 (5 bases). Trimming shortened V by 0 bases and J by 0 bases, and 8 bases separated the two germline ends. Germline lookup yields CDR1 LNHNV and CDR2 YYDKDF (reference sequence). CDR3 length equals 15 residues. Written as DNA, the CDR3 is TGTGCCACCAGCAGAGATCGGGGCACTAACTATGGCTACACCTTC. Protein: CATSRDRGTNYGYTF.

This clonotype was picked up many times. V and J are TRBV13 and TRBJ1-3; D is uncertain. Looked up from germline, CDR1 is PRHDT and CDR2 is FYEKMQ (reference sequence). The length of the CDR3 is 16 residues. The ends were cut back, 0 bases at V and 0 bases at J, with 9 bases in the middle. CDR3 nucleotides: TGTGCCAGCAGCTTAGGTCGGCGACGCTCTGGAAACACCATATATTTT. It translates to CASSLGRRRSGNTIYF. The complete variable domain, with remaining parts taken from reference TRBV13 and TRBJ1-3, reads AAGVIQSPRHLIKEKRETATLKCYPIPRHDTVYWYQQGPGQDPQFLISFYEKMQSDKGSIPDRFSAQQFSDYHSELNMSSLELGDSALYFCASSLGRRRSGNTIYFGEGSWLTVV.

This CDR3 reads CASSQYQADGYTF. For the CDR3, the DNA is TGTGCCAGCAGCCAATACCAGGCGGATGGCTACACCTTC. This chain connects TRBV12-3 or TRBV12-4 to TRBJ1-2; D is ambiguous. Trimming cost V 6 bases and J 6 bases, with 14 bases left between them. The CDR3 covers 13 residues.

There are a few counts of this clonotype. V usage is TRBV24-1 and J usage is TRBJ2-5, with 8 nucleotides matching TRBD1. The length of the CDR3 is 16 residues. The V gene end was trimmed by 4 bases and the J gene end by 4 bases; junction bases not matched to a gene: 10. Germline lookup yields CDR1 KGHDR and CDR2 SFDVKD. CDR3: CATSDRTGQIVETQYF. In DNA form, the CDR3 reads TGTGCCACCAGTGACCGGACAGGGCAGATCGTAGAGACCCAGTACTTC.

This clonotype was recorded at least ten times. The rearrangement uses TRBV11-2 and TRBJ2-7, with 8 bases aligning to TRBD1. The germline V gene has CDR1 SGHAT and CDR2 FQNNGV. The CDR3 loop spans 16 amino acids. The trim removed 0 bases at V and 4 bases at J, leaving 8 bases unmatched. Here the CDR3 DNA reads TGTGCCAGCAGCTTAGATCAGGGCGGGACAGGATACGAGCAGTACTTC. Translating gives CASSLDQGGTGYEQYF.

The chain joins TRBV20-1 to TRBJ2-5; D ambiguous. The CDR3 totals 12 residues. The V gene lost 7 bases and the J gene lost 7 bases, with 16 bases spanning the gap. Germline CDR1 is DFQATT and CDR2 is SNEGSKA (reference sequence). The DNA of the CDR3 is TGCAGTGGGATAGACTGGGCCGGGACCCAGTACTTC. Amino acids: CSGIDWAGTQYF.

This clonotype has a handful of counts. The CDR3 coding sequence is TGTGCCACCCTGAGGGGGGTCGGCTACACCTTC. Translated, it gives CATLRGVGYTF. J is TRBJ1-2 and V is TRBV19, with D possibly being TRBD1 (6 bases). Looked up from germline, CDR1 is LNHDA and CDR2 is SQIVND (reference sequence). The CDR3 sequence is 11 residues long. Trimming took 10 bases from V and 8 from J, leaving 14 bases between them.

The table lists this clonotype with a count of one. The rearrangement links TRBV19 to TRBJ1-4, with TRBD1 identical over 7 bases. V trimming: 3 bases; J trimming: 8 bases; junction bases outside the gene matches: 27. CDR3 length equals 21 residues. Germline V gene data show CDR1 as LNHDA and CDR2 as SQIVND (reference sequence). Written as DNA, the CDR3 is TGTGCCAGTAGTATGATTTCGAGGTTGAGGAACAGGGGATATCCCGGCGAAAAACTGTTTTTT. It is translated as CASSMISRLRNRGYPGEKLFF.